This passage covers 10 T cell receptor beta chains from one sample sequenced in a study of blood T cell repertoires in COVID-19 (dated by TCRdb to 2019 to 2021). Library creation used the immunoSEQ multiplex PCR assay. TCRdb stores this immuneACCESS table with in-frame sequences only. Part of the clones is absent; in the studies checked, under half of the shortfall reflects unresolved V genes, and no reason is known for the rest. The sample table lists roughly 150,000 clones, just under 90% of them with a count of one. The ten most abundant clones make up 11% of the sample. The specimen sequenced was peripheral blood. The receptors were sampled from an elderly woman with acute or convalescent COVID-19.

The chain links TRBV5-4 to TRBJ1-6; D is perhaps TRBD1 (6 bases). This CDR3 is built from 15 residues. Germline assignment: CDR1 SGHNT and CDR2 YYREEE (reference sequence). Trimming left V 1 base short and J 10 bases short, with 15 bases between. The CDR3 loop is CASSLLAGQRSPLHF. The DNA of the CDR3 is TGTGCCAGCAGCTTGTTAGCAGGACAGAGGTCACCCCTCCACTTT.

The chain recombines TRBV24-1 with TRBJ2-3; 8 bases agree with TRBD2. V lost 3 bases and J lost 1; bases outside the gene matches: 2. This CDR3 is built from 15 residues. The V gene's germline CDR1 is KGHDR and CDR2 SFDVKD. CDR3 DNA sequence: TGTGCCACCAGTGATGAACTAGCGGGCACAGATACGCAGTATTTT. Translating gives CATSDELAGTDTQYF.

This chain joins TRBV5-4 and TRBJ2-3, with 11 bases that match TRBD2. The CDR3 spans 16 residues. Trimming took 4 bases from V and 1 from J; bases not matched to a gene: 5. From germline, CDR1 is SGHNT and CDR2 YYREEE (reference sequence). CDR3 nucleotide sequence: TGTGCCAGCAGCCAACAACTAGCGGGGGGCACAGATACGCAGTATTTT. Translated, it gives CASSQQLAGGTDTQYF.

The chain couples TRBV11-2 to TRBJ1-2; 7 bases fit TRBD1. The CDR3 covers 13 residues. CDR1 is SGHAT, CDR2 FQNNGV, per germline. V shed 5 bases and J 2 bases; nucleotides not matched to a gene: 2. CDR3 sequence: CASSQDRNYGYTF. The CDR3, as DNA: TGTGCCAGCAGCCAGGACAGGAACTATGGCTACACCTTC.

V usage is TRBV12-5 and J usage is TRBJ1-1; 8 bases map to TRBD1. Germline lookup yields CDR1 LGHNT and CDR2 FRNRAP. The length of the CDR3 is 16 residues. Unmatched junction bases numbered 6, after V lost 3 bases and J lost 0 bases. The chain's CDR3 is CASGFWTGPLNTEAFF. The CDR3 DNA follows: TGTGCTAGTGGTTTCTGGACAGGGCCGTTGAACACTGAAGCTTTCTTT.

The CDR3 reads CASSPYDKNTEAFF. Written as DNA, the CDR3 is TGTGCCAGCTCACCATACGACAAGAACACTGAAGCTTTCTTT. The chain recombines TRBV18 with TRBJ1-1; D remains unclear. Trimming cost V 2 bases and J 1 base, with 8 bases left between them. The CDR3 contains 14 residues. Germline V gene lookup returns CDR1 KGHSH and CDR2 LQKENI.

V gene TRBV7-2 combines with J gene TRBJ2-3; 8 bases agree with TRBD2. Germline loops: CDR1 SGHTA, CDR2 FQGNSA. This CDR3 has 16 residues. V lost 8 bases to trimming and J lost 0 bases; unmatched junction nucleotides: 10. CDR3 protein: CASAASLAASTDTQYF. The CDR3 DNA sequence: TGTGCCAGCGCCGCTTCACTAGCGGCTAGCACAGATACGCAGTATTTT.

The rearrangement joins TRBV12-3 or TRBV12-4 to TRBJ1-2; a weak D match, TRBD1 (6 bases). The CDR3 is 12 residues long. V dropped 5 bases and J dropped 9 bases, with 13 bases sitting between them. The CDR3 DNA follows: TGTGCCAGCAGTCCGACAGGCTCGAGCTACACCTTC. Amino acid sequence: CASSPTGSSYTF.

The chain uses TRBV5-6 and TRBJ1-1; the D is unclear. Germline V gene sequence: CDR1 SGHDT, CDR2 YYEEEE. V lost 1 base to trimming and J lost 4 bases, with 11 bases between them. The CDR3 covers 14 residues. DNA of the CDR3: TGTGCCAGCAGCTTGCGGGGTTTCGGCACTGAAGCTTTCTTT. Protein product: CASSLRGFGTEAFF. The full variable domain, completed using reference TRBV5-6 and TRBJ1-1, is DAGVTQSPTHLIKTRGQQVTLRCSPKSGHDTVSWYQQALGQGPQFIFQYYEEEERQRGNFPDRFSGHQFPNYSSELNVNALLLGDSALYLCASSLRGFGTEAFFGQGTRLTVV.

A few counts support this clone. This chain uses TRBV7-9 with TRBJ1-1; D might be TRBD1 (5 bases). The V gene lost 3 bases and the J gene lost 0 bases, with 14 bases spanning the gap. Germline V gene data show CDR1 as SEHNR and CDR2 as FQNEAQ (reference sequence). This CDR3 has 16 amino acids. CDR3 loop: CASSFRDGLMNTEAFF. CDR3 nucleotides: TGTGCCAGCAGCTTCCGGGACGGACTAATGAACACTGAAGCTTTCTTT.